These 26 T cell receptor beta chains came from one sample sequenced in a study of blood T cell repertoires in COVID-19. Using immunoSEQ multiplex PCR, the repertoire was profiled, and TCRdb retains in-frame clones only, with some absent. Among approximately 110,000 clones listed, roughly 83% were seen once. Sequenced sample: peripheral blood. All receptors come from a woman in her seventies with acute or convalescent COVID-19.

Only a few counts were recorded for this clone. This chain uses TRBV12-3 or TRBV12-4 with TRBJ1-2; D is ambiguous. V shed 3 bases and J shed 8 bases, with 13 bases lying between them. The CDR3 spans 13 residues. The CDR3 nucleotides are TGTGCCAGCAGTTTTGGGAGATTTGGGGGCTACACCTTC. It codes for CASSFGRFGGYTF.

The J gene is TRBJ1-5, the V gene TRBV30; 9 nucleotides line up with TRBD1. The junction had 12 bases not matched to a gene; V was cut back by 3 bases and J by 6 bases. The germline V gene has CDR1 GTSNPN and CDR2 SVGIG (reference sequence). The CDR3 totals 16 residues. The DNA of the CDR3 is TGTGCCTGGAGCCCCCGGTTAGGGACAGGGAGTCAGCCCCAGCATTTT. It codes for CAWSPRLGTGSQPQHF.

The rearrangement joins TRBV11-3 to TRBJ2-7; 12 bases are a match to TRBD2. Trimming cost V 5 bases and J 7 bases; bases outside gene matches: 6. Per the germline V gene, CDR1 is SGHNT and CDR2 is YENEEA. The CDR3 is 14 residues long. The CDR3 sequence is CASSPGLAGSEQYF. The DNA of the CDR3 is TGTGCCAGCAGCCCAGGACTAGCGGGGAGTGAGCAGTACTTC.

Here the CDR3 DNA reads TGTGCCAGCAGTCGAAATACAGGGGGTGAGGAGACCCAGTACTTC. Its protein product is CASSRNTGGEETQYF. The rearrangement uses TRBV7-6 and TRBJ2-5, with 8 nucleotides matching TRBD1. Germline CDR1 reads SGHVS; CDR2 reads FNYEAQ. With V trimmed by 6 bases and J by 5 bases, 11 bases remained unmatched. The CDR3 totals 15 residues. Drawing the rest from reference TRBV7-6 and TRBJ2-5, the complete variable domain is GAGVSQSPRYKVTKRGQDVALRCDPISGHVSLYWYRQALGQGPEFLTYFNYEAQQDKSGLPNDRFSAERPEGSISTLTIQRTEQRDSAMYRCASSRNTGGEETQYFGPGTRLLVL.

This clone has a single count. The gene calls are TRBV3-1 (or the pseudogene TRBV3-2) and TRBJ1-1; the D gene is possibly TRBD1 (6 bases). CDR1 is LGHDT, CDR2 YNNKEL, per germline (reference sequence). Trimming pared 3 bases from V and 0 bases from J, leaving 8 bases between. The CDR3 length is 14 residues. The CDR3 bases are TGTGCCAGCAGCCAGGGGGCGGTGAACACTGAAGCTTTCTTT. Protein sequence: CASSQGAVNTEAFF.

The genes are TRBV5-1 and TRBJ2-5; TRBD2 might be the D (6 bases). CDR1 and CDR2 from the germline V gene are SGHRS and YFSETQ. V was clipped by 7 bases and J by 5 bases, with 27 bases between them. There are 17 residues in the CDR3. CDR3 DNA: TGCGCCAGCTCGCTCACCCGTCTTACGTTGGCGGGGGAGACCCAGTACTTC. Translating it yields CASSLTRLTLAGETQYF.

The CDR3 DNA reads TGTGCCAGCAGCGTTGACAGAGCCAACTATGGCTACACCTTC. This sequence encodes CASSVDRANYGYTF. V is TRBV9 and J is TRBJ1-2; a weak D match, TRBD1 (5 bases). The CDR3 is made up of 14 amino acids. V was pared by 2 bases and J by 2 bases, with 10 bases between. In germline, CDR1 is SGDLS, CDR2 YYNGEE.

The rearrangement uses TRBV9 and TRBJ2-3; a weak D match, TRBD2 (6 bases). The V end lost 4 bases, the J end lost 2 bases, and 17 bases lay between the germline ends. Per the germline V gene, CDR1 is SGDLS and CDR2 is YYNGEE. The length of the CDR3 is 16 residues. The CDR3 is CASSSAGGQYTDTQYF. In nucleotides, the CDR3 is TGTGCCAGCAGCAGCGCCGGAGGGCAATACACAGATACGCAGTATTTT.

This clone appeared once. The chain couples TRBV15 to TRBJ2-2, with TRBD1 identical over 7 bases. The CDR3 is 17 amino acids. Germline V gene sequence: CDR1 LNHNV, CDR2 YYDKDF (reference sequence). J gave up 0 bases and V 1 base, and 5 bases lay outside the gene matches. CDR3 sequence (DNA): TGTGCCACCAGCAGAGGTCCGGGACAGACGAACACCGGGGAGCTGTTTTTT. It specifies CATSRGPGQTNTGELFF.

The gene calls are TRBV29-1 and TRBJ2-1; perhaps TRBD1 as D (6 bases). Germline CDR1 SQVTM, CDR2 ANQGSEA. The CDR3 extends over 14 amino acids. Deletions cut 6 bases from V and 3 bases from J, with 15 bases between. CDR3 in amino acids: CSVQGTDLYNEQFF. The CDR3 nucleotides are TGCAGCGTCCAGGGGACGGACCTCTACAATGAGCAGTTCTTC.

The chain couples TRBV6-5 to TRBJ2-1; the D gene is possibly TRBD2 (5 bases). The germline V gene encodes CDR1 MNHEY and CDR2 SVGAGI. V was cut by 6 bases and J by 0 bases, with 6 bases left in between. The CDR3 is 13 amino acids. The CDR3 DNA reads TGTGCCAGCAGCCGGGACTCCTACAATGAGCAGTTCTTC. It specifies CASSRDSYNEQFF.

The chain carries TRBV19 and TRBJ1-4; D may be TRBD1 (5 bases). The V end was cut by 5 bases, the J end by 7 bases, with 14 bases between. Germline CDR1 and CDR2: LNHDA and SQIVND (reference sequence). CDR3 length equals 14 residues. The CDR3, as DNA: TGTGCCAGTAGTTCGGGAGCCACAGGTGAAAAACTGTTTTTT. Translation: CASSSGATGEKLFF.

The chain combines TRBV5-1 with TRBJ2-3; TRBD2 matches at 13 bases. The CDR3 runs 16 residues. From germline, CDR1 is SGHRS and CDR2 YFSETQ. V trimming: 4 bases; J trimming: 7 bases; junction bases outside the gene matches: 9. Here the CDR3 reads CASSPGLAGVGYTQYF. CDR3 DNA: TGCGCCAGCAGCCCAGGACTAGCGGGAGTAGGATATACGCAGTATTTT.

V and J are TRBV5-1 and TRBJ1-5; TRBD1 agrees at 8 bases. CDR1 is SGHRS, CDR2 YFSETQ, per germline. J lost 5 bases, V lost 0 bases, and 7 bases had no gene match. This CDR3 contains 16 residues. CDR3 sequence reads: CASSLAPTGVDQPQHF. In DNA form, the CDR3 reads TGCGCCAGCAGCTTGGCCCCGACAGGGGTGGATCAGCCCCAGCATTTT.

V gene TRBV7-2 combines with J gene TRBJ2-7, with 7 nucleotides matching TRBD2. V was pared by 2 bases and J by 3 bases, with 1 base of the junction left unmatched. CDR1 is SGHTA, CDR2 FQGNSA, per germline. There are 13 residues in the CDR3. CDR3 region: CASSLKRDYEQYF. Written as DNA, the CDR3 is TGTGCCAGCAGCTTAAAGCGGGACTACGAGCAGTACTTC.

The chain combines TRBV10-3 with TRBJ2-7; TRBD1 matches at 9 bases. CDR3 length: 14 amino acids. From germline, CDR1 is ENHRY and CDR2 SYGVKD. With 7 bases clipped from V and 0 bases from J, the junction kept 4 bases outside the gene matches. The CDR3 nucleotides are TGTGCCATCAAAACGACAGGGGGCTCCTACGAGCAGTACTTC. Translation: CAIKTTGGSYEQYF.

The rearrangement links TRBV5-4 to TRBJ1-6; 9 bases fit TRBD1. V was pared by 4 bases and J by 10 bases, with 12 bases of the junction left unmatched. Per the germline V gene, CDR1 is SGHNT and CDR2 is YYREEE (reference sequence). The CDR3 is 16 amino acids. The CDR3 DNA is TGTGCCAGCAGCCGGGAGCCACAGGGGGCTCAGTCACCCCTCCACTTT. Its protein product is CASSREPQGAQSPLHF.

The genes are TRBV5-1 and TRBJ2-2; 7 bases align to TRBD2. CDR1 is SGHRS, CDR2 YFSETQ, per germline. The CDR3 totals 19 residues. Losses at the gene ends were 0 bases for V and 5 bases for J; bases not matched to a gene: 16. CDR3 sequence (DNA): TGCGCCAGCAGCTTGGTTCTAGCGGCCCAAGGAGGTACAACCGGGGAGCTGTTTTTT. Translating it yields CASSLVLAAQGGTTGELFF.

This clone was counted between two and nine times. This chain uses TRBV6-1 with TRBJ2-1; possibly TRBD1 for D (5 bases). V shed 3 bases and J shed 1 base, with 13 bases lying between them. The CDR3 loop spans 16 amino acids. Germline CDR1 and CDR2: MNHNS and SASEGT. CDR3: CASSDLRTISYNEQFF. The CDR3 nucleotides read TGTGCCAGCAGTGACCTCAGGACAATTTCCTACAATGAGCAGTTCTTC.

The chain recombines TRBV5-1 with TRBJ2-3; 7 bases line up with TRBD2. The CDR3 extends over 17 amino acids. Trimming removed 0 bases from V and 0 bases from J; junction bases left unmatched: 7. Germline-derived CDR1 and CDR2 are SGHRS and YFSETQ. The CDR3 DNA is TGCGCCAGCAGCTTGGAATCCCGCGGGAGTAGCACAGATACGCAGTATTTT. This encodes CASSLESRGSSTDTQYF.

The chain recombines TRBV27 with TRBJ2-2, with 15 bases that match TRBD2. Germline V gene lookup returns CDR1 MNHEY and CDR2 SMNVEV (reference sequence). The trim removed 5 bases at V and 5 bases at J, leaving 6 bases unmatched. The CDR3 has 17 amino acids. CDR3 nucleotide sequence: TGTGCCAGCAGTGGACTAGCGGGAGGGCTTTGGACCGGGGAGCTGTTTTTT. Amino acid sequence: CASSGLAGGLWTGELFF.

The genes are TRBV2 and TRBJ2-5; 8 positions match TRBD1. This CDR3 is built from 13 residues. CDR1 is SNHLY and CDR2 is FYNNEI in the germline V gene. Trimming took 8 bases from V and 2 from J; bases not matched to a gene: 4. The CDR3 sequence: CASWGQAQETQYF. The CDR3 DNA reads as TGTGCCAGCTGGGGACAGGCACAAGAGACCCAGTACTTC. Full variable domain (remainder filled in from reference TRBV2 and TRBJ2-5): EPEVTQTPSHQVTQMGQEVILRCVPISNHLYFYWYRQILGQKVEFLVSFYNNEISEKSEIFDDQFSVERPDGSNFTLKIRSTKLEDSAMYFCASWGQAQETQYFGPGTRLLVL.

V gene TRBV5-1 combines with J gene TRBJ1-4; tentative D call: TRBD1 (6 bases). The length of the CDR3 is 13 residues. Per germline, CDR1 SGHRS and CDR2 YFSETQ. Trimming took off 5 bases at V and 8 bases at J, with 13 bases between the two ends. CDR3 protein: CASRAGTQEKLFF. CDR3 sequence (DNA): TGCGCCAGCAGGGCCGGGACACAGGAAAAACTGTTTTTT.

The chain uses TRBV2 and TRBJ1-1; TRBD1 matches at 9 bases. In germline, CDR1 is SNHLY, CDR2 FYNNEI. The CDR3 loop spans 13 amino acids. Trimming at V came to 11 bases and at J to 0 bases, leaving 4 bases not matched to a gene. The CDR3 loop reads CAVGTGMNTEAFF. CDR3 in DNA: TGTGCCGTCGGGACAGGGATGAACACTGAAGCTTTCTTT.

CDR3 sequence reads: CSVSIGYTF. CDR3 coding DNA: TGCAGTGTCAGTATTGGCTACACCTTC. V usage is TRBV20-1 and J usage is TRBJ1-2, with D hard to call. CDR3 length equals 9 residues. With 7 bases removed from V and 7 bases from J, the gap between germline ends came to 7 bases. From germline, CDR1 is DFQATT and CDR2 SNEGSKA (reference sequence).

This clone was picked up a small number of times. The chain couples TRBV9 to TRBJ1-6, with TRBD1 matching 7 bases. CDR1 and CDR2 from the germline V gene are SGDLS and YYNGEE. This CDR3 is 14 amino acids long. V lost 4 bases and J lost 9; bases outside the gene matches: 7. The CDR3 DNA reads TGTGCCAGCAGCTCCGAGACAGGGCGTTCACCCCTCCACTTT. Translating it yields CASSSETGRSPLHF. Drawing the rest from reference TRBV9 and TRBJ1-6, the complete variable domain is DSGVTQTPKHLITATGQRVTLRCSPRSGDLSVYWYQQSLDQGLQFLIQYYNGEERAKGNILERFSAQQFPDLHSELNLSSLELGDSALYFCASSSETGRSPLHFGNGTRLTVT.